This TCR beta chain was recorded in a study of T cell repertoires in cytomegalovirus infection. TCRdb re-called the reads through MiXCR, storing one row per CDR3 protein. The sample carries under 850,000 distinct CDR3 sequences, approximately 40% recorded once. This CDR3 comprises 13 residues. The germline CDR1 and CDR2 sequences are ENHRY and SYGVKD. The V end was cut by 6 bases, the J end by 6 bases, with 12 bases between. A remark on this clonotype: The antigen is unknown.

Study-wide findings and caveats: There were HLA-C-restricted CMV-specific TCR beta clonotypes dominating the ex vivo response.

The specimen was PBMCs. The TCR originated in a human donor in good health (CMV status not recorded). Some clones in this sample may be carry-over from other donors' samples. The chain combines TRBV10-3 with TRBJ2-1, with a possible D match to TRBD1 (5 bases). The CDR3 loop reads CAIRDDSLNEQFF. The DNA for the CDR3 is TGTGCCATCAGGGATGACAGCCTCAATGAGCAGTTCTTC.